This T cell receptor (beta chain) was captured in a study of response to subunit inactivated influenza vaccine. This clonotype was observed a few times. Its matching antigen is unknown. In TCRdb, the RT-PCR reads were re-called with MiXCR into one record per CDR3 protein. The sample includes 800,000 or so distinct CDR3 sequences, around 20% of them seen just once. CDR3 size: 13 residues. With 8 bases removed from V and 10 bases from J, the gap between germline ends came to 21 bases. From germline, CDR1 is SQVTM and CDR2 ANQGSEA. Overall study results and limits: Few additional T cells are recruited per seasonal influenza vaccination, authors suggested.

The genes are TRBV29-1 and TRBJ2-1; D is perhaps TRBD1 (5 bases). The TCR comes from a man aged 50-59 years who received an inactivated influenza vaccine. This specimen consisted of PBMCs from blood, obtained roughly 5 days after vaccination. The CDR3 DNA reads TGCAGCACTCGTCCGGACATCTTCGGCGAGCAGTTCTTC. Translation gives CSTRPDIFGEQFF.